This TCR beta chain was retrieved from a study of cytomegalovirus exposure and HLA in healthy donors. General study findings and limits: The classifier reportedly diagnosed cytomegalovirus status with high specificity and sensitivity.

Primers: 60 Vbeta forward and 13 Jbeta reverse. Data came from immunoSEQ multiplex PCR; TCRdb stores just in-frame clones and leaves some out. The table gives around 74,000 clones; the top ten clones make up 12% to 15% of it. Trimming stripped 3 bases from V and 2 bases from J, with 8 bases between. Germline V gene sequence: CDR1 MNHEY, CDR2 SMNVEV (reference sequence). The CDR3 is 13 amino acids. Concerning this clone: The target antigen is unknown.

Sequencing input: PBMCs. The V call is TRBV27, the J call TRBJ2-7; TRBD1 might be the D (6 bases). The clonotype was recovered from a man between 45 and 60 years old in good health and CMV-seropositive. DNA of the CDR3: TGTGCCAGCAGTTTGGGGGCGCCCTACGAGCAGTACTTC. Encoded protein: CASSLGAPYEQYF.